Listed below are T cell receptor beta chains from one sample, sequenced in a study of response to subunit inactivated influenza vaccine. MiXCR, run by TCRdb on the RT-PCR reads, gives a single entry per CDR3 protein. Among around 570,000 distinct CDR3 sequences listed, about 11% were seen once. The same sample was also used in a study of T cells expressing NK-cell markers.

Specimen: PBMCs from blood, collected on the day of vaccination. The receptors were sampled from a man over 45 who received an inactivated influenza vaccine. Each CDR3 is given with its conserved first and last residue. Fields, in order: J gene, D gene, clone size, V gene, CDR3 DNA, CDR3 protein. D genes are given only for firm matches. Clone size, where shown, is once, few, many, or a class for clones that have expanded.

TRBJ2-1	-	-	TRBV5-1	TGCGCCAGCAGGATTAGGGACTCCTCATTAAATGAGCAGTTCTTC	CASRIRDSSLNEQFF
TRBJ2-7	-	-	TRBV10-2	TGCGCCAGCAGTGAGTCGGGGCAGCCCCCCTACGAGCAGTACTTC	CASSESGQPPYEQYF
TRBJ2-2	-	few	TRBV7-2	TGTGCCAGCAGCTTTAACAGGGTTGCCGGGGAGCTGTTTTTT	CASSFNRVAGELFF
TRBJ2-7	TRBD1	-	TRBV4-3	TGCGCCAGCAGCCAAATCCTCACGGGACAGGGGACCTACGAGCAGTACTTC	CASSQILTGQGTYEQYF
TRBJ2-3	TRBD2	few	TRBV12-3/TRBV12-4	TGTGCCAGCAGTATCGCGGGAGGCCGTAGCACAGATACGCAGTATTTT	CASSIAGGRSTDTQYF
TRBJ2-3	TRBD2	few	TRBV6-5	TGTGCCAGCAGTTACTCGAAGCGGGGCGCCACAGATACGCAGTATTTT	CASSYSKRGATDTQYF
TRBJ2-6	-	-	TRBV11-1	TGTGCCAGCAGCTTAAATGGACAGCTCAACTCTGGGGCCAACGTCCTGACTTTC	CASSLNGQLNSGANVLTF
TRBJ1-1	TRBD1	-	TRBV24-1	TGTGCCACCAGTGATTACCCGGGACAGCAAAGGGATGCGAGTACTGAAGCTTTCTTT	CATSDYPGQQRDASTEAFF
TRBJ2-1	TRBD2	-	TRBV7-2	TGTGCCAGCAGCTTATCGGGACTAGCGGGGGGGAACAATGAGCAGTTCTTC	CASSLSGLAGGNNEQFF
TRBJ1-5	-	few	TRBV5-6	TGTGCCAGCAGCTTGGAGGGGCGAATAAGCAATCAGCCCCAGCATTTT	CASSLEGRISNQPQHF
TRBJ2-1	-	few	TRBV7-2	TGTGCCAGCAGCACGGACTGGAGCTCCTACAATGAGCAGTTCTTC	CASSTDWSSYNEQFF
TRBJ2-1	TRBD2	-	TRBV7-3	TGTGCCAGCAGACCCGGCGAGCGGGGCCTGAACAATGAGCAGTTCTTC	CASRPGERGLNNEQFF
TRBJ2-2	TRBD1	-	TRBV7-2	TGTGCCAGCAGCAAGGACAGGGTCGGGGAGCTGTTTTTT	CASSKDRVGELFF
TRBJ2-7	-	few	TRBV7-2	TGTGCCAGCAGCTTTCAGTCGGGGGAGCACTACGAGCAGTACTTC	CASSFQSGEHYEQYF
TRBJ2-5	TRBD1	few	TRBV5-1	TGCGCCAGCAGCTTGGCCGACAGGGGGCAGGGGGAGACCCAGTACTTC	CASSLADRGQGETQYF
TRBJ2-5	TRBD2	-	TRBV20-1	TGCAGTGCTACGACTAGCGGGTCCCAAGAGACCCAGTACTTC	CSATTSGSQETQYF
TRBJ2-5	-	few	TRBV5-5	TGTGCCAGCAGCCAGGGCAGGGAAGAACCCCGGTCCCAGTACTTC	CASSQGREEPRSQYF
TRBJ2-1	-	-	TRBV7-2	TGTGCCAGCAGCTTTGGGGTAAGCGTTCCGGTTGAGCAGTTCTTC	CASSFGVSVPVEQFF
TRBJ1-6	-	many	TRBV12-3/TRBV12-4	TGTGCCAGCAGTCCCCGGACCGGGGGGGATTCACCCCTCCACTTT	CASSPRTGGDSPLHF
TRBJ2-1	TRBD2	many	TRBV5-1	TGCGCCAGCAGCTTGGCGGGAGGCAGCTCCTACAATGAGCAGTTCTTC	CASSLAGGSSYNEQFF
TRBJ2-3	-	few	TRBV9	TGTGCCAGCAGCGTAGCTGGCCAGGCCACAGATACGCAGTATTTT	CASSVAGQATDTQYF
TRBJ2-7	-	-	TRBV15	TGTGCCACCAGCAGTACGATAGGTACCTACGAGCAGTACTTC	CATSSTIGTYEQYF
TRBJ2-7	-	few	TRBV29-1	TGCAGCGTTGAAGAAGGCTGGGACAACGAGCAGTACTTC	CSVEEGWDNEQYF
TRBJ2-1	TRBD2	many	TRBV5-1	TGCGCCAGCAGCTCTGTAGCGGGGTCATACAATGAGCAGTTCTTC	CASSSVAGSYNEQFF
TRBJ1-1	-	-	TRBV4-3	TGCGCCAGCAGCCAAGAAGTAAACAGGAGGTCTGAAGCTTTCTTT	CASSQEVNRRSEAFF
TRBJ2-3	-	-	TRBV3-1	TGTGCCAGCAGCCAAGTCTCTACCGGGGGATATACGCAGTATTTT	CASSQVSTGGYTQYF
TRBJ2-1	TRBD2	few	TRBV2	TGTGCCAGCAGTGAAGGTTTCGGGCTAGCGGGAGGGAAACCGTCCTACAATGAGCAGTTCTTC	CASSEGFGLAGGKPSYNEQFF
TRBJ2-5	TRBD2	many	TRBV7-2	TGTGCCAGCAGCCTTCTAGCGGGGCAAGAGACCCAGTACTTC	CASSLLAGQETQYF
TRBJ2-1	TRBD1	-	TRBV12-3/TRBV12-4	TGTGCCACCCAGCTCCCAACCGGGACAGGGTCCTACAATGAGCAGTTCTTC	CATQLPTGTGSYNEQFF
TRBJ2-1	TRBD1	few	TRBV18	TGTGCCAGCTCACCAAGACCACCGGGACAGGGTATATACAATGAGCAGTTCTTC	CASSPRPPGQGIYNEQFF
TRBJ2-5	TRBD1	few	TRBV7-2	TGTGCCAGCAGCTTAGCCGGGACAGGAAAGGCGGCCCAGTACTTC	CASSLAGTGKAAQYF
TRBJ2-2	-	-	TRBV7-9	TGTGCCAGCACCCAGGCTGGAGACCTCACCGGGGAGCTGTTTTTT	CASTQAGDLTGELFF
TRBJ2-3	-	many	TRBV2	TGTGCCTGGTCCCTATCAGAGGCAGATACGCAGTATTTT	CAWSLSEADTQYF
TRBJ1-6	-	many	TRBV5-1	TGCGCCAGCAAGGAAGGGGAATATAATTCACCCCTCCACTTT	CASKEGEYNSPLHF
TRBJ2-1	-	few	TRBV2	TGTGCCAGCAGTGCCGTCGGGTTCTTC	CASSAVGFF
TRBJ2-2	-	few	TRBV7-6	TGTGCCAGCAGCTTCTCTGTACGCCCGAACACCGGGGAGCTGTTTTTT	CASSFSVRPNTGELFF
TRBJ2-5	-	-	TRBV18	TGTGCCAGCTCACTCACAGCCCGGGCCCAGTACTTC	CASSLTARAQYF
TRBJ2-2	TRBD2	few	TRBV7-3	TGTGCCAGCAGCTTAACCCGGGAGGGCCCCGGGGAGCTGTTTTTT	CASSLTREGPGELFF
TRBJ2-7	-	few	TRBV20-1	TGCAGTGCTGGCCGGGCCAGCCACTACGAGCAGTACTTC	CSAGRASHYEQYF
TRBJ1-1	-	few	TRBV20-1	TGCAGTGCCAAGGGGTGGCAGGGGAAAACGGAAGCTTTCTTT	CSAKGWQGKTEAFF
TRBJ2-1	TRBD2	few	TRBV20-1	TGCAGTGCTAGAGATCCTAGCGGGAGATTTTCCTACAATGAGCAGTTCTTC	CSARDPSGRFSYNEQFF